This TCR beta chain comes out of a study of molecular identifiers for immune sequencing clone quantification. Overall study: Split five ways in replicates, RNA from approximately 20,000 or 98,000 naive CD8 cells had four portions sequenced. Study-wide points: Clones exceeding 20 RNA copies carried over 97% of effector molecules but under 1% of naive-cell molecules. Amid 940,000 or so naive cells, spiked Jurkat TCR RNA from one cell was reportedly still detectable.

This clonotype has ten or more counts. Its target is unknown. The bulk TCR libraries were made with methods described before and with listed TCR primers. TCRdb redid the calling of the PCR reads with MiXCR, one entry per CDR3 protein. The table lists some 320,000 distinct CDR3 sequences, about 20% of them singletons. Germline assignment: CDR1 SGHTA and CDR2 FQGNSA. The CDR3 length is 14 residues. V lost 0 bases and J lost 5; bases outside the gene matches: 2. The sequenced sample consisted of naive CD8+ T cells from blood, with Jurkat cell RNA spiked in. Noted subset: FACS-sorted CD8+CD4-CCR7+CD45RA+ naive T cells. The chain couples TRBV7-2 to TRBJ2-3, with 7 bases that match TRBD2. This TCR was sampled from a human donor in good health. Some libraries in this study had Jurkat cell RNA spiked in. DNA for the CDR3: TGTGCCAGCAGCTTAGCGGGGGGGGGAGATACGCAGTATTTT. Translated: CASSLAGGGDTQYF.